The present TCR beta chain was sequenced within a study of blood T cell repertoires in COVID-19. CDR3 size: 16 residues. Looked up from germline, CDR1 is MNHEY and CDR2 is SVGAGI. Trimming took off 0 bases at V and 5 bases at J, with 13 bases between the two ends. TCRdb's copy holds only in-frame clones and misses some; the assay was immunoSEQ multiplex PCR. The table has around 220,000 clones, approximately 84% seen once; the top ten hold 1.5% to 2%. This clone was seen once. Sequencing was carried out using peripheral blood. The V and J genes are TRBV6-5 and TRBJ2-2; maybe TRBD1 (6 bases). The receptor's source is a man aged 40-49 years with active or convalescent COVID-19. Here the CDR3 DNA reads TGTGCCAGCAGTTACTCCCGGGACATACTTACCGGGGAGCTGTTTTTT. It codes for CASSYSRDILTGELFF.